This note documents a single T cell receptor beta chain sequence. The data were obtained in a study of blood T cells in healthy people across ages. The length of the CDR3 is 14 residues. Germline lookup yields CDR1 LGHDT and CDR2 YNNKEL (reference sequence). Between the trimmed V and J ends, which lost 1 base and 4 bases, there was a span of 11 bases. For the second PCR, which ran for about 7 to 11 cycles, a sample-barcoded 5' primer and a J-beta primer mix were used. TCRdb itself ran the 5' RACE reads through MiXCR, one entry per CDR3 protein. This table has approximately 800,000 distinct CDR3 sequences, around 25% appearing once. A further study also used this sample, focusing on T cells of mothers and their children.

This chain connects TRBV3-1 to TRBJ2-7; the D call may be TRBD1 or TRBD2 (5 bases each). The sequence derives from a boy aged 5 to 17 in good health. Source material: blood. As DNA, the CDR3 is TGTGCCAGCAGCCAAGCTGGGGGTGATTACGAGCAGTACTTC. Translating it yields CASSQAGGDYEQYF.